The T cell receptor (beta chain) described here comes from a study of identical twins. Study-level findings and limits: Invariant populations such as MAIT and iNKT cells could partly muddle zero-insertion analyses. Some out-of-frame alpha sequences were shared by twins, and these showed excess low generation probability.

From the 5' RACE reads, TCRdb called clonotypes with MiXCR, one entry per CDR3 protein. The sample shows approximately 240,000 distinct CDR3 sequences, roughly 13% of them seen only once. This CDR3 is built from 15 residues. The germline CDR1 and CDR2 sequences are LNHDA and SQIVND (reference sequence). The V end was cut by 5 bases, the J end by 6 bases, with 16 bases between. A few counts support this clonotype. Its antigen is unidentified. Sample: memory (CD45RO+) T cells sorted from blood. The J gene is TRBJ2-2, the V gene TRBV19; D is unclear. This clonotype originated in a woman aged 18-29 years in good health. CDR3 region: CASSYRALEAGELFF. The CDR3 DNA reads as TGTGCCAGTAGTTACCGGGCGCTCGAGGCCGGGGAGCTGTTTTTT.